This record covers a single TCR beta chain. Germline CDR1 and CDR2: SEHNR and FQNEAQ (reference sequence). The ends were cut back, 3 bases at V and 7 bases at J, with 28 bases in the middle. The CDR3 contains 18 residues. Baseline was the first blood sampling point, followed by cycle 4 day 1 and cycle 7 day 1. This record comes from a study of OX40 agonist ivuxolimab in advanced cancers. Study summary: Dose-escalation patients' cancers were hepatocellular carcinoma, melanoma, renal cell or head and neck cancer.

The table came from immunoSEQ multiplex PCR; TCRdb's copy has only in-frame clones and leaves some out. The sample records 70,000 to 100,000 clones, 80% to 90% being singletons. This sequence joins TRBV7-9 and TRBJ2-7; tentatively, D is TRBD1 or TRBD2 (5 bases each). The specimen was CD4+ or CD8+ T cells sorted from blood, collected in a trial of the OX40 agonist ivuxolimab. The receptor comes from an adult with an advanced solid tumor such as melanoma, head and neck, liver or kidney cancer. Written as DNA, the CDR3 is TGTGCCAGCAGCTTCACCCCCTTAATAAAGGGACGAATGGGGGAGCAGTACTTC. Protein: CASSFTPLIKGRMGEQYF.